Below, one T cell receptor (beta chain) is given with its context. Its antigen is still unknown. Using immunoSEQ multiplex PCR, the repertoire was profiled, and TCRdb retains in-frame clones only, with some absent. Altogether some 130,000 clones are present, 85% to 95% being singletons, with the ten largest covering about 3.3%. V dropped 4 bases and J dropped 7 bases, with 16 bases sitting between them. The CDR3 contains 14 residues. Germline CDR1 SGHTA, CDR2 FQGNSA. This sample is part of a study of graft-versus-host responses after intestinal transplantation. Whole-study findings and limits: Allografts carried high graft-versus-host to host-versus-graft clonal ratios in patients having graft-donor T cell macrochimerism. Recipient bone marrow held GvH clones, some seen earlier in ileum or blood.

The chain combines TRBV7-2 with TRBJ1-1; D is perhaps TRBD1 (5 bases). The source is a human donor who received an intestinal transplant. The sequencing here drew on unstimulated CD8+ T cells sorted from spleen or lymph node cells, taken before intestinal transplant. CDR3 sequence: CASSSTTGGGEAFF. The CDR3 nucleotides are TGTGCCAGCAGCTCCACAACCGGGGGGGGTGAAGCTTTCTTT.